The 28 T cell receptor beta chains listed next were all sequenced from one sample in a study of T cell repertoires in cytomegalovirus infection. These TCRs are of unknown antigen specificity. TCRdb reanalysed the reads using MiXCR and keeps one entry per CDR3 protein. The sample has 250,000 to 300,000 distinct CDR3 sequences; around 20% are singletons. The sequencing here drew on cultured PBMCs, taken from culture after CMV antigen stimulation. The receptors were gathered from a human donor in good health (CMV status not recorded). Some clones in this sample may be carry-over from other donors' samples.

This chain joins TRBV19 and TRBJ2-1; TRBD2 is a possible D gene (7 bases). The V gene's germline CDR1 is LNHDA and CDR2 SQIVND (reference sequence). This CDR3 has 17 residues. Deletions cut 10 bases from V and 0 bases from J, with 22 bases between. The CDR3 nucleotides read TGTGCCACCCAGAGGGGGGGAGCGGGAATCTCCTACAATGAGCAGTTCTTC. Translation: CATQRGGAGISYNEQFF.

This clonotype appeared many times. This chain links TRBV6-4 with TRBJ2-1, with 8 bases that match TRBD1. Germline lookup yields CDR1 MRHNA and CDR2 SNTAGT. Germline trimming cut 6 bases from V and 9 bases from J; bases unmatched to any gene: 13. The CDR3 loop spans 15 amino acids. The CDR3 spells CASSSTGAGGGEQFF. CDR3 bases: TGTGCCAGCAGCTCGACCGGGGCAGGGGGCGGTGAGCAGTTCTTC.

This CDR3 is CASSPYIKNEQFF. CDR3 nucleotides: TGCGCCAGCAGCCCCTATATTAAGAATGAGCAGTTCTTC. The chain uses TRBV4-3 and TRBJ2-1; D unclear. Germline-derived CDR1 and CDR2 are LGHNA and YSLEER. V dropped 4 bases and J dropped 7 bases, with 11 bases sitting between them. There are 13 residues in the CDR3.

This chain uses TRBV5-6 with TRBJ2-5; D not resolved. The CDR3 sequence is 15 residues long. The V end lost 1 base, the J end lost 0 bases, and 10 bases lay between the germline ends. Germline-derived CDR1 and CDR2 are SGHDT and YYEEEE. Here the CDR3 DNA reads TGTGCCAGCAGCTTGATTTGGGGAAACCAAGAGACCCAGTACTTC. It codes for CASSLIWGNQETQYF. Drawing the rest from reference TRBV5-6 and TRBJ2-5, the complete variable domain is DAGVTQSPTHLIKTRGQQVTLRCSPKSGHDTVSWYQQALGQGPQFIFQYYEEEERQRGNFPDRFSGHQFPNYSSELNVNALLLGDSALYLCASSLIWGNQETQYFGPGTRLLVL.

This clonotype was seen many times. The chain carries TRBV11-2 and TRBJ2-5; 11 bases match TRBD2. The germline gives CDR1 SGHAT, CDR2 FQNNGV. The CDR3 is 17 amino acids. After removal of 3 bases from V and 0 bases from J, the junction contained 6 bases not matched to a gene. In DNA form, the CDR3 reads TGTGCCAGCAGCTTGGGGGCTAGCGGGGGGTACCAAGAGACCCAGTACTTC. This sequence encodes CASSLGASGGYQETQYF.

The table lists this clonotype with many counts. The chain recombines TRBV11-2 with TRBJ2-1; 7 nucleotides align to TRBD2. CDR1 is SGHAT and CDR2 is FQNNGV in the germline V gene. The CDR3 consists of 16 residues. J gave up 7 bases and V 0 bases, and 9 bases lay outside the gene matches. The CDR3 reads CASSLDWGRAENEQFF. CDR3 sequence (DNA): TGTGCCAGCAGCTTAGATTGGGGGAGGGCCGAAAATGAGCAGTTCTTC.

A single count supports this clonotype. The rearrangement links TRBV28 to TRBJ1-1; unclear D gene. Looked up from germline, CDR1 is MDHEN and CDR2 is SYDVKM. The length of the CDR3 is 15 residues. Trimming stripped 5 bases from V and 3 bases from J, with 16 bases between. The CDR3 region has the DNA TGTGCCAGCAGTCCGGTAAGACCGGGTTACACTGAAGCTTTCTTT. Protein sequence: CASSPVRPGYTEAFF.

Here the CDR3 DNA reads TGCGCCAGCAGCCAAGACCGCCCGGAAGCTTTCTTT. It yields the protein CASSQDRPEAFF. The chain links TRBV4-3 to TRBJ1-1; unclear D gene. Germline CDR1 is LGHNA and CDR2 is YSLEER. The CDR3 totals 12 residues. The V end was cut by 0 bases, the J end by 8 bases, with 7 bases between.

Ten or more counts support this clonotype. The chain couples TRBV7-2 to TRBJ2-2; 7 nucleotides line up with TRBD1. Losses at the gene ends were 2 bases for V and 6 bases for J; bases not matched to a gene: 9. CDR3 length: 16 amino acids. Germline CDR1 reads SGHTA; CDR2 reads FQGNSA. CDR3 nucleotides: TGTGCCAGCAGCTTACTCTGGGACAGAGGTTCCGGGGAGCTGTTTTTT. Protein product: CASSLLWDRGSGELFF. The full variable domain, its missing parts supplied by reference TRBV7-2 and TRBJ2-2, is GAGVSQSPSNKVTEKGKDVELRCDPISGHTALYWYRQSLGQGLEFLIYFQGNSAPDKSGLPSDRFSAERTGGSVSTLTIQRTQQEDSAVYLCASSLLWDRGSGELFFGEGSRLTVL.

At least ten counts were recorded for this clonotype. This rearrangement joins TRBV7-2 to TRBJ2-1; D remains ambiguous. This CDR3 has 12 amino acids. Germline V gene sequence: CDR1 SGHTA, CDR2 FQGNSA. V shed 4 bases and J shed 6 bases, with 7 bases lying between them. The CDR3 bases are TGTGCCAGCAGCTCGGTTGGCAATGAGCAGTTCTTC. Amino acid sequence: CASSSVGNEQFF.

V and J are TRBV15 and TRBJ1-2, with 10 nucleotides matching TRBD1. V trimming: 5 bases; J trimming: 8 bases; junction bases outside the gene matches: 5. The CDR3 consists of 13 residues. Germline V CDR1 and CDR2: LNHNV, YYDKDF (reference sequence). CDR3 DNA sequence: TGTGCCACCAGCGTGGGACAGGGGCGAGGCTACACCTTC. Protein product: CATSVGQGRGYTF.

This clonotype appeared a few times. V is TRBV28 and J is TRBJ1-1; TRBD1 matches 7 bases. Per the germline V gene, CDR1 is MDHEN and CDR2 is SYDVKM. With V trimmed by 7 bases and J by 1 base, 9 bases remained unmatched. The CDR3 loop spans 15 amino acids. CDR3 sequence reads: CASIKQGRRNTEAFF. CDR3 sequence (DNA): TGTGCCAGCATTAAACAGGGGAGAAGGAACACTGAAGCTTTCTTT.

This clonotype was seen many times. The chain joins TRBV28 to TRBJ1-2; D might be TRBD1 (5 bases). Germline loops: CDR1 MDHEN, CDR2 SYDVKM. V lost 6 bases, J lost 8 bases, and 22 bases lay in between. The CDR3 totals 15 residues. CDR3 sequence reads: CASRPPNGGGWGYTF. In nucleotides, the CDR3 is TGTGCCAGCAGACCACCGAACGGCGGGGGGTGGGGCTACACCTTC.

The rearrangement joins TRBV24-1 to TRBJ2-7; D is undetermined. In germline, CDR1 is KGHDR, CDR2 SFDVKD. CDR3 length equals 10 residues. Trimming removed 7 bases from V and 0 bases from J, with 0 bases in between. The CDR3 sequence: CATSSYEQYF. The CDR3 coding sequence is TGTGCCACCAGCTCCTACGAGCAGTACTTC.

V usage is TRBV28 and J usage is TRBJ2-2; the D call may be TRBD1 or TRBD2 (5 bases each). This CDR3 has 14 residues. V was shortened by 5 bases and J by 2 bases, with 9 bases between the two germline ends. CDR1 MDHEN and CDR2 SYDVKM come from the germline V gene. The DNA for the CDR3 is TGTGCCAGCAGTGCCGGGACCAACACCGGGGAGCTGTTTTTT. It translates to CASSAGTNTGELFF.

V usage is TRBV5-1 and J usage is TRBJ2-1, with TRBD2 matching 13 bases. The length of the CDR3 is 16 residues. Looked up from germline, CDR1 is SGHRS and CDR2 is YFSETQ. The trim removed 2 bases at V and 5 bases at J, leaving 4 bases unmatched. CDR3 nucleotides: TGCGCCAGCAGCTTACTAGCGGGAGGGCCTAACAATGAGCAGTTCTTC. Translation gives CASSLLAGGPNNEQFF.

This clonotype was picked up a small number of times. The rearrangement uses TRBV7-6 and TRBJ1-2; D is undetermined. V dropped 1 base and J dropped 3 bases, with 12 bases sitting between them. The V gene's germline CDR1 is SGHVS and CDR2 FNYEAQ. This CDR3 is 15 amino acids long. CDR3 coding DNA: TGTGCCAGCAGCTTAGGCACCGTAGCGGACTATGGCTACACCTTC. It is translated as CASSLGTVADYGYTF.

This chain connects TRBV7-8 to TRBJ2-2; a possible D gene is TRBD2 (5 bases). The CDR3 extends over 15 amino acids. The ends were cut back, 4 bases at V and 7 bases at J, with 16 bases in the middle. CDR1 is SGHVS, CDR2 FQNEAQ, per germline. The CDR3 coding sequence is TGTGCCAGCAGCTCGAGAGAGGGCTGGGGCGGGGAGCTGTTTTTT. This translates into CASSSREGWGGELFF.

The chain combines TRBV6-1 with TRBJ2-1; a possible D gene is TRBD2 (7 bases). Trimming took 7 bases from V and 12 from J, leaving 16 bases between them. Germline-derived CDR1 and CDR2 are MNHNS and SASEGT. CDR3 length equals 12 residues. The CDR3, as DNA: TGTGCCAGCACCCACCTGGGGGGGCGGCAGTTCTTC. This gives the protein CASTHLGGRQFF.

Worth noting for this clonotype: This may arise from a read error, as a much more abundant clone is one base away. CDR3 amino acids: CASSPRTGNYGYTF. CDR3 nucleotide sequence: TGTGCCAGCAGCCCACGGACAGGCAACTATGGCTACACCTTC. J is TRBJ1-2 and V is TRBV7-2; the match to TRBD1 covers 7 bases. This CDR3 contains 14 residues. V lost 5 bases to trimming and J lost 2 bases; unmatched junction nucleotides: 5. Germline V CDR1 and CDR2: SGHTA, FQGNSA. Together with reference TRBV7-2 and TRBJ1-2, the CDR3 gives the full variable domain: GAGVSQSPSNKVTEKGKDVELRCDPISGHTALYWYRQSLGQGLEFLIYFQGNSAPDKSGLPSDRFSAERTGGSVSTLTIQRTQQEDSAVYLCASSPRTGNYGYTFGSGTRLTVV.

This clonotype was recorded a few times. The V call is TRBV6-6, the J call TRBJ1-1; D is ambiguous. The CDR3 runs 13 residues. Germline CDR1 and CDR2: MNHNY and SVGAGI (reference sequence). V dropped 6 bases and J dropped 0 bases, with 8 bases sitting between them. CDR3 sequence: CASRYLMNTEAFF. CDR3 bases: TGTGCCAGCAGATATCTGATGAACACTGAAGCTTTCTTT.

This clonotype was detected ten times or more. The genes are TRBV7-8 and TRBJ2-5, with D possibly matching TRBD2 (6 bases). The germline V gene encodes CDR1 SGHVS and CDR2 FQNEAQ. This CDR3 has 15 residues. The V end lost 3 bases, the J end lost 5 bases, and 16 bases lay between the germline ends. The CDR3 region is CASSLWGTGEETQYF. The CDR3 bases are TGTGCCAGCAGCTTGTGGGGGACTGGGGAGGAGACCCAGTACTTC.

J is TRBJ2-1 and V is TRBV7-7, with a possible D match to TRBD1 (5 bases). V was clipped by 1 base and J by 8 bases, with 9 bases between them. This CDR3 has 13 amino acids. CDR1 and CDR2 (germline): SSHAT, FNYEAQ (reference sequence). CDR3 DNA: TGTGCCAGCAGCTTAGGGTGGGGCGATGAGCAGTTCTTC. Protein product: CASSLGWGDEQFF.

This clonotype was observed a few times. The chain recombines TRBV7-2 with TRBJ2-1; 10 bases map to TRBD2. The CDR3 totals 15 residues. Germline V lookup: CDR1 SGHTA, CDR2 FQGNSA. J was trimmed by 7 bases and V by 4 bases; bases with no gene match: 7. The DNA of the CDR3 is TGTGCCAGCAGCTCCCCTAGCGGGAGTGTTAATGAGCAGTTCTTC. It yields the protein CASSSPSGSVNEQFF.

This clonotype was seen at least ten times. The rearrangement uses TRBV6-5 and TRBJ1-3, with 9 positions matching TRBD1. V lost 0 bases, J lost 7 bases, and 7 bases stayed unmatched. CDR1 MNHEY and CDR2 SVGAGI come from the germline V gene. The CDR3 covers 16 residues. CDR3 region: CASSYSGTGLGNTIYF. The CDR3 region has the DNA TGTGCCAGCAGTTACTCAGGGACAGGGCTTGGGAACACCATATATTTT.

This chain joins TRBV30 and TRBJ2-3; 15 bases agree with TRBD2. The germline CDR1 and CDR2 sequences are GTSNPN and SVGIG (reference sequence). The CDR3 sequence is 16 residues long. Trimming cost V 2 bases and J 4 bases; bases outside gene matches: 4. CDR3 sequence: CAWSWTSGRAADTQYF. The CDR3 bases are TGTGCCTGGAGTTGGACTAGCGGGAGGGCTGCAGATACGCAGTATTTT. Full variable domain (outside the CDR3, taken from reference TRBV30 and TRBJ2-3): SQTIHQWPATLVQPVGSPLSLECTVEGTSNPNLYWYRQAAGRGLQLLFYSVGIGQISSEVPQNLSASRPQDRQFILSSKKLLLSDSGFYLCAWSWTSGRAADTQYFGPGTRLTVL.

This clonotype turned up a few times. The chain links TRBV11-2 to TRBJ2-1; possible D gene TRBD2, 6 bases. In germline, CDR1 is SGHAT, CDR2 FQNNGV. V dropped 1 base and J dropped 12 bases, with 19 bases sitting between them. This CDR3 comprises 15 residues. The CDR3 spells CASSLGLLDPGGQFF. As DNA, the CDR3 is TGTGCCAGCAGCTTAGGTCTCTTGGACCCCGGGGGGCAGTTCTTC.

This chain uses TRBV27 with TRBJ2-4; 7 bases match TRBD1. With 1 base clipped from V and 3 bases from J, the junction kept 15 bases outside the gene matches. The germline V gene has CDR1 MNHEY and CDR2 SMNVEV (reference sequence). The CDR3 contains 19 residues. Here the CDR3 reads CASSLFPHDRVGDKNIQYF. The DNA of the CDR3 is TGTGCCAGCAGTTTATTTCCCCACGACAGGGTTGGAGACAAAAACATTCAGTACTTC.